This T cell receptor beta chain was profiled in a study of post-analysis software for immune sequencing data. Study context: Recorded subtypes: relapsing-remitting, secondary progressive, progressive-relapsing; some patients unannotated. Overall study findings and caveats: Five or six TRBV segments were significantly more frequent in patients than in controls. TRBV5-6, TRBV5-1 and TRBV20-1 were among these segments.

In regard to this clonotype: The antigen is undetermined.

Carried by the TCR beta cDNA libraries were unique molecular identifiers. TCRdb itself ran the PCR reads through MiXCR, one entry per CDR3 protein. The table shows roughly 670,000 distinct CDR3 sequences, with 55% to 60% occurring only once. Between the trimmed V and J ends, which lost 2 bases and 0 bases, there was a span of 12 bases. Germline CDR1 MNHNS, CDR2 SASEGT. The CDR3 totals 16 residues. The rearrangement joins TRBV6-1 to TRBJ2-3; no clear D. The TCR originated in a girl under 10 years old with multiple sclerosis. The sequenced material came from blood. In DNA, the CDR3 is TGTGCCAGCAGTGAATTCGGAGCAGCTAGCACAGATACGCAGTATTTT. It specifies CASSEFGAASTDTQYF.